This TCR beta chain is from a study of vaccination and CD4 T cells after COVID-19 (dated by TCRdb to between 2022 and 2023). Study-level background: Every convalescent patient had a positive nasal swab PCR test for SARS-CoV-2, with mild disease in roughly 10 patients and severe disease in one. In ten to eleven COVID-19 convalescent patients and a handful of infection-naive healthy vaccine recipients, the spike-specific CD4+ TCR repertoire before mRNA vaccination was compared with the repertoire after mRNA vaccination. Post-vaccine blood samples were taken a median of about 70 days after the second vaccine dose, with a range of roughly 14 to 250 days. Culture stimuli were overlapping spike peptide pools from SARS-CoV-2 and from the common cold coronaviruses HCoV-NL63, HCoV-OC43 and HCoV-229E. In control cultures, a CEFX viral epitope pool was used as positive control, an HIV-1 Nef peptide pool was used as negative control, or no peptide was added. Six males and four females were included in the convalescent cohort, with two Hispanic individuals, seven Caucasians, two Asians and one multiracial person represented. Post-COVID blood samples were collected from convalescent patients a median of around 100 days after diagnosis, with a range of roughly 35 to 170 days. Each participant got two doses of either the Pfizer-BioNTech BNT162b2 vaccine (n=8) or the Moderna mRNA-1273 vaccine (n=2). Here is what the overall study found, with its caveats: An increase in the median number of SARS-CoV-2-reactive clonotypes from 21 after infection to 38 after vaccination was observed, but the change was not found to be significant. Of the vaccine-specific clones found in convalescent patients, nearly all (304 of 307) were mono-reactive for SARS-CoV-2 spike instead of being cross-reactive with common cold coronaviruses. In convalescent patients, a median about 90% of post-vaccine SARS-CoV-2-reactive clones were detected only after vaccination, and vaccine-specific priming was suggested by this finding. The number of convalescent patients in the study was relatively small, and the study did not examine early timepoints following natural infection.

Receptor libraries were prepared by PCR. TCR sequencing of DNA from cultured CD4+ T cells used the Oncomine TCR Beta short-read assay at the Johns Hopkins FTIC core. The QIAamp micro DNA kit was used to extract genomic DNA from the cultured CD4+ T cells. Oncomine TCR Beta libraries from cultured CD4+ T cells were pooled using unique dual indexes and sequenced on an Illumina iSeq 100. In the paper's pipeline: Non-productive sequences were removed, and CDR3s not starting with C, not ending with F or W, or shorter than 7 amino acids were discarded. The MANAFEST web application identified antigen-specific clonotypes by comparing peptide-stimulated wells against reference wells and other culture wells. An FDR below 0.05, an odds ratio above 5, and a productive frequency above 0.1% in at least two of three replicate wells were required for clones to be considered positive. A clonotype was classed as cross-reactive if the clonotype showed significant expansion both in SARS-CoV-2 spike wells and in at least one common cold coronavirus spike condition. Levenshtein distances (stringdist) and unrooted phylogenetic trees (ape) in R version 3.6.1 were used to assess CDR3 homology. TCRdb reworked the public reads: Q25 trimming with fastp, MiXCR clone assembly, productive beta chains retained. CDR3 protein sequences are deduplicated, and each keeps its most common genes and DNA. Here the V and J calls rest on TCRdb's processing, not on the authors' analysis. The sample table contains 20,000 or so distinct CDR3 sequences; only one count was recorded for 32% of them. Together, the top ten hold 9.5% to 15% of the sample.

This sample's treatment or condition label indicates: roughly 10-day PBMC culture with coronavirus spike peptide pools or control peptides (ViraFEST assay). The ViraFEST assay was used in the study, in which antigen-specific T cells were expanded with peptide pools and expanded clonotypes were subsequently identified by TCR sequencing. The convalescent patients' positive SARS-CoV-2 PCR tests were from March to December 2020, which was before the Alpha, Beta and Delta variants emerged in the United States. Each well held some 2 million PBMCs cultured in IMDM containing roughly 5.5% human AB serum and 9 to 10 IU/ml IL-2, with around 9.2 ug/ml peptide pools added. Half of the culture medium was replaced with fresh IL-2-containing medium on days 3 and 7. After roughly 9 days of culture, CD4+ T cells were isolated by negative selection with the EasySep CD4+ T cell isolation kit. Ficoll-Paque Plus gradient centrifugation was used to isolate PBMCs from whole blood, and the isolated PBMCs were then either used fresh or cryopreserved at -140C. In general, triplicate wells were set up for every culture condition.

This clonotype has a handful of counts. Its target antigen remains unknown. No quality values exist for individual bases; no much larger clone is one base distant. The CDR3 has 16 amino acids, counting the end cysteine and phenylalanine. The entry retains the CDR3 DNA only, 48 bases that are in frame from base 1. The germline V gene specifies MNHEY as CDR1 and SVGAGI as CDR2. V ends up 4 bases short and J 1 base short, with an unmatched junction base count of 7. Sequencing was performed on cultured CD4+ T cells from blood. This clonotype was sampled from a human donor with COVID-19. The receptor chain draws on TRBV6-5 and TRBJ2-5; 9 bases in the middle match TRBD1. CDR3 reads: CASSSGQGTIQETQYF. Read as DNA, the sequence is TGTGCCAGCAGTTCGGGACAGGGTACGATCCAAGAGACCCAGTACTTC.